Shown below are 4 T cell receptor beta chains from a single sample sequenced in a study of blood T cells in healthy people across ages. A second PCR, run for roughly 6 to 11 cycles, used a sample-barcoded 5' primer plus a J-beta primer mix. TCRdb recomputed calls from the 5' RACE reads with MiXCR, one row per CDR3 protein. The profile shows approximately 1.5 million distinct CDR3 sequences, under 55% of them singletons. The sample consisted of blood. The origin of the receptors is a young woman in good health.

This clonotype was seen more than once but under ten times. CDR3 region: CASSPGLAHYNEQFF. Written as DNA, the CDR3 is TGTGCCAGCAGTCCGGGACTAGCGCATTACAATGAGCAGTTCTTC. V and J are TRBV27 and TRBJ2-1; TRBD2 matches 10 bases. The germline CDR1 and CDR2 sequences are MNHEY and SMNVEV (reference sequence). The length of the CDR3 is 15 residues. V was pared by 5 bases and J by 4 bases, with 5 bases of the junction left unmatched.

The chain is built from TRBV7-2 and TRBJ2-5; TRBD2 might be the D (5 bases). The end of the DNA is better explained by TRBJ2-7, so the J call may be wrong. The CDR3 runs 14 residues. Germline loops: CDR1 SGHTA, CDR2 FQGNSA. CDR3 residues: CASSLAGVTGEQYF. CDR3 nucleotides: TGTGCCAGCAGCTTAGCGGGAGTAACCGGCGAGCAGTACTTC.

The sample holds a few counts of this clonotype. J is TRBJ2-2 and V is TRBV12-3 or TRBV12-4, with D possibly matching TRBD2 (5 bases). V gave up 10 bases and J gave up 0 bases, with 9 bases separating them. The CDR3 loop spans 13 amino acids. Here the CDR3 reads CANGVTNTGELFF. CDR3 coding DNA: TGTGCCAACGGGGTGACGAACACCGGGGAGCTGTTTTTT.

This clonotype has more than one count but fewer than ten. The gene calls are TRBV5-1 and TRBJ2-7, with D unclear. Trimming shortened V by 1 base and J by 4 bases, and 12 bases separated the two germline ends. The CDR3 runs to 14 residues. Germline CDR1 reads SGHRS; CDR2 reads YFSETQ. Here the CDR3 DNA reads TGCGCCAGCAGCTTGTTCTCAGGTCCTTACGAGCAGTACTTC. Its protein is CASSLFSGPYEQYF. Drawing the rest from reference TRBV5-1 and TRBJ2-7, the complete variable domain is KAGVTQTPRYLIKTRGQQVTLSCSPISGHRSVSWYQQTPGQGLQFLFEYFSETQRNKGNFPGRFSGRQFSNSRSEMNVSTLELGDSALYLCASSLFSGPYEQYFGPGTRLTVT.